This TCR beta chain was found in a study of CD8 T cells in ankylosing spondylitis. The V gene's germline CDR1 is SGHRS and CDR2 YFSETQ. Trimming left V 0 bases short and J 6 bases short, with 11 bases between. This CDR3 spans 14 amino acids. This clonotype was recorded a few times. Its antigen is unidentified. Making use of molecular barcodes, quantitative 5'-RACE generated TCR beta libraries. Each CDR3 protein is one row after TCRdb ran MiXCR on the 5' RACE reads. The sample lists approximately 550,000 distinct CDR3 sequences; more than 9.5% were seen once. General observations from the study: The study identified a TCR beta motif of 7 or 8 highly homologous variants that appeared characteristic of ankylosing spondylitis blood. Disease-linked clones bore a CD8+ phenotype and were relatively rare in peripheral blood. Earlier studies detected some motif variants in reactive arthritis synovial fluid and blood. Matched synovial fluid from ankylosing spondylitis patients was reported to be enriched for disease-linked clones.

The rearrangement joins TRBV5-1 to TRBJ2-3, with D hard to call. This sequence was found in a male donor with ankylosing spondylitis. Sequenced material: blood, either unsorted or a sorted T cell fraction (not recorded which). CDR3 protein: CASSLEDHGDTQYF. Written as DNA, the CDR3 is TGCGCCAGCAGCTTGGAGGACCATGGGGATACGCAGTATTTT. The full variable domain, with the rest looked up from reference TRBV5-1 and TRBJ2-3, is KAGVTQTPRYLIKTRGQQVTLSCSPISGHRSVSWYQQTPGQGLQFLFEYFSETQRNKGNFPGRFSGRQFSNSRSEMNVSTLELGDSALYLCASSLEDHGDTQYFGPGTRLTVL.